This T cell receptor beta chain was retrieved from a study of blood T cell repertoires in COVID-19. Across the study: The study drew acute and convalescent COVID-19 samples from the United States, Italy and Spain. PBMCs, B-cell-depleted T cells, or T cells provided the cDNA or gDNA that made up the material.

The CDR3 contains 14 residues. Trimming took off 5 bases at V and 6 bases at J, with 14 bases between the two ends. CDR1 is MNHEY, CDR2 SVGAGI, per germline. Authors' methods: Counts of nucleated cells, estimated from reference gene primer amplification, were obtained. The repertoire was sequenced with immunoSEQ multiplex PCR; TCRdb's copy has only in-frame clones and lacks some. The D gene and trimming were derived from the DNA, and the V and J assignments and clone size from that table. This sample yields 150,000 to 200,000 clones, of which about 88% are seen a single time; around 5.8% belongs to the top ten.

The chain combines TRBV6-5 with TRBJ1-5, with a tentative D call TRBD1 (6 bases). Input material: peripheral blood. The TCR comes from a man aged 35 to 55 with active or convalescent COVID-19. CDR3 in amino acids: CASSRQALSQPQHF. The CDR3 nucleotides are TGTGCCAGCAGTCGACAGGCCCTCAGTCAGCCCCAGCATTTT.